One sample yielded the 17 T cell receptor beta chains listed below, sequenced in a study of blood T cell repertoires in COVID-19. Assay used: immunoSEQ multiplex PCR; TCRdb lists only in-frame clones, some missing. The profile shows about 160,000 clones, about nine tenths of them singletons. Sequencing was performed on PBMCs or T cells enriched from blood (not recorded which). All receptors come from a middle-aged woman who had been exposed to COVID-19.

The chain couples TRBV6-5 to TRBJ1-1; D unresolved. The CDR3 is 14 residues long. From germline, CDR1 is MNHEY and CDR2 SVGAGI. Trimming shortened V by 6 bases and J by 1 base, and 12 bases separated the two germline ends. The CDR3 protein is CASRNEQANTEAFF. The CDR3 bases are TGTGCCAGCAGGAACGAGCAGGCGAACACTGAAGCTTTCTTT.

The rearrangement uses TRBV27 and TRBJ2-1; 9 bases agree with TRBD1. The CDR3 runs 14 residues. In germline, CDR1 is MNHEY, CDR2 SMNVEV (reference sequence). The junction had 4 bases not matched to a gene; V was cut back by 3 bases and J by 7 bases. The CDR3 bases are TGTGCCAGCAGTTTGGGACAGGGAGGGAATGAGCAGTTCTTC. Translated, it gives CASSLGQGGNEQFF.

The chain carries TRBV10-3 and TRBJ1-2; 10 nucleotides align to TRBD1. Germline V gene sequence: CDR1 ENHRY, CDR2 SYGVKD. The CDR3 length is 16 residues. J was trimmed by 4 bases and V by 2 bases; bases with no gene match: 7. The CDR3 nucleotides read TGTGCCATCAGTGAGACCGGGACAGGGGCTTCCTATGGCTACACCTTC. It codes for CAISETGTGASYGYTF.

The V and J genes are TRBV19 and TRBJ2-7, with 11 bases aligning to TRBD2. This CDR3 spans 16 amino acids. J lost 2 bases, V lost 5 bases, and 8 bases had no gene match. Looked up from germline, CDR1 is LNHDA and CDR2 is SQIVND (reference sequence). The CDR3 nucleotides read TGTGCCAGTAGTCTTCGACTAGCGGGGTATACCTACGAGCAGTACTTC. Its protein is CASSLRLAGYTYEQYF.

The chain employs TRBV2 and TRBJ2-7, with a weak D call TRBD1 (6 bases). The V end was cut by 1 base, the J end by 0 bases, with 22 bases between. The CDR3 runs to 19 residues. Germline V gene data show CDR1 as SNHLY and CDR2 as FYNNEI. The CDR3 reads CASSEVGQNTRTSSYEQYF. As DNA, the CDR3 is TGTGCCAGCAGTGAAGTTGGACAGAACACCCGAACAAGCTCCTACGAGCAGTACTTC.

This chain's CDR3 is CASSPLAGEEKLFF. In DNA form, the CDR3 reads TGTGCCAGCTCACCTCTGGCAGGGGAGGAAAAACTGTTTTTT. The rearrangement uses TRBV18 and TRBJ1-4; a weak D match, TRBD1 (6 bases). The V and J ends lost 3 bases and 8 bases respectively, with 13 bases between them. Germline CDR1 KGHSH, CDR2 LQKENI. The length of the CDR3 is 14 residues.

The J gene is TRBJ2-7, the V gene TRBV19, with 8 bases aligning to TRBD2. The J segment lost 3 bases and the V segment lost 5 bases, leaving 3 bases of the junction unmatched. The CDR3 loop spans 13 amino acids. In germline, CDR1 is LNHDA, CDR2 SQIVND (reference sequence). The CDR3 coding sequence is TGTGCCAGTAGTCCCGGGACTAGCTACGAGCAGTACTTC. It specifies CASSPGTSYEQYF. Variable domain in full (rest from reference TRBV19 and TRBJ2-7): DGGITQSPKYLFRKEGQNVTLSCEQNLNHDAMYWYRQDPGQGLRLIYYSQIVNDFQKGDIAEGYSVSREKKESFPLTVTSAQKNPTAFYLCASSPGTSYEQYFGPGTRLTVT.

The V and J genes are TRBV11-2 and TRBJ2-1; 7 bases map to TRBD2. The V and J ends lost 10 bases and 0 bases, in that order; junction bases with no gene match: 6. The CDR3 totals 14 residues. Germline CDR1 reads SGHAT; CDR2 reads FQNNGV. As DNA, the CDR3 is TGTGCCACCCTGGGCGGGAGCTCCTACAATGAGCAGTTCTTC. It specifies CATLGGSSYNEQFF.

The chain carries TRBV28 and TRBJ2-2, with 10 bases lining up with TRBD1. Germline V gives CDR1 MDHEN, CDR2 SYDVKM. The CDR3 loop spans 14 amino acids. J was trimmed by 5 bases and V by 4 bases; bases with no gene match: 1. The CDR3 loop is CASSSGQGTGELFF. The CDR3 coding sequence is TGTGCCAGCAGTTCGGGACAGGGGACCGGGGAGCTGTTTTTT.

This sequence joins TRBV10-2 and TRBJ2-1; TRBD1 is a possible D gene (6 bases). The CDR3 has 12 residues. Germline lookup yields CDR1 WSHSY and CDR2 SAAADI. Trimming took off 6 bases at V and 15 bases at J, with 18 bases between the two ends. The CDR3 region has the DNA TGCGCCAGCAGGGAAACAGGGCTGGGGACGTTCTTC. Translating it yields CASRETGLGTFF.

CDR3 bases: TGTGCCAGCAGCCAATCCCCTCCGGACAGGGGCGATACGCAGTATTTT. Residues: CASSQSPPDRGDTQYF. This rearrangement joins TRBV3-1 (or the pseudogene TRBV3-2) to TRBJ2-3; 9 bases are a match to TRBD1. Germline loops: CDR1 LGHDT, CDR2 YNNKEL (reference sequence). After removal of 2 bases from V and 6 bases from J, the junction contained 9 bases not matched to a gene. This CDR3 region has 16 residues.

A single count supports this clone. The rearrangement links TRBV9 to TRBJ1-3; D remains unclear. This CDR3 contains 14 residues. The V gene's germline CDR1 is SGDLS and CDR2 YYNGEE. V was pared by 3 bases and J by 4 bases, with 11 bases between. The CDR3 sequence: CASSDLRGGNTIYF. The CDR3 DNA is TGTGCCAGCAGCGATTTGAGAGGAGGAAACACCATATATTTT.

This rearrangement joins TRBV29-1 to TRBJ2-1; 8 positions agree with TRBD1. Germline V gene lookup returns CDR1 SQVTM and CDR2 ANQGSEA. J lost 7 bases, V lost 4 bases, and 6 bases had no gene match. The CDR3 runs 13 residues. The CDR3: CSVVDRERNEQFF. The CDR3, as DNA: TGCAGCGTTGTGGACAGGGAGCGTAATGAGCAGTTCTTC.

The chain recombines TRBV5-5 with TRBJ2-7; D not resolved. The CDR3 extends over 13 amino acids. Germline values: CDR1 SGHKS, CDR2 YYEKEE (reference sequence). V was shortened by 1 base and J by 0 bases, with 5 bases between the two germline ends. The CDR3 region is CASSLTVSYEQYF. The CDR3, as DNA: TGTGCCAGCAGCTTGACTGTCTCCTACGAGCAGTACTTC.

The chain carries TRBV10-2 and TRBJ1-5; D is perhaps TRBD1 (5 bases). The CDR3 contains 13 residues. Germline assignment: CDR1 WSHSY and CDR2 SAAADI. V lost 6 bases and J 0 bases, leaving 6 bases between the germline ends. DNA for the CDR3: TGCGCCAGCAGAGGGGATAGCAATCAGCCCCAGCATTTT. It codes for CASRGDSNQPQHF.

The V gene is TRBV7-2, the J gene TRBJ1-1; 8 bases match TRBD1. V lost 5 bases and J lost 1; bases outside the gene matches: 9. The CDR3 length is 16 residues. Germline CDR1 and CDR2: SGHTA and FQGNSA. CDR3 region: CASSPRPGTGNTEAFF. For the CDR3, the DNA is TGTGCCAGCAGCCCACGACCCGGGACAGGGAACACTGAAGCTTTCTTT.

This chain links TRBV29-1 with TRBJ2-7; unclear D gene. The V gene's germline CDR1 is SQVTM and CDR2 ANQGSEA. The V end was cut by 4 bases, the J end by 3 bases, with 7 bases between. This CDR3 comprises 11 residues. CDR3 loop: CSVVADYEQYF. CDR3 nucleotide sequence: TGCAGCGTTGTGGCCGACTACGAGCAGTACTTC.